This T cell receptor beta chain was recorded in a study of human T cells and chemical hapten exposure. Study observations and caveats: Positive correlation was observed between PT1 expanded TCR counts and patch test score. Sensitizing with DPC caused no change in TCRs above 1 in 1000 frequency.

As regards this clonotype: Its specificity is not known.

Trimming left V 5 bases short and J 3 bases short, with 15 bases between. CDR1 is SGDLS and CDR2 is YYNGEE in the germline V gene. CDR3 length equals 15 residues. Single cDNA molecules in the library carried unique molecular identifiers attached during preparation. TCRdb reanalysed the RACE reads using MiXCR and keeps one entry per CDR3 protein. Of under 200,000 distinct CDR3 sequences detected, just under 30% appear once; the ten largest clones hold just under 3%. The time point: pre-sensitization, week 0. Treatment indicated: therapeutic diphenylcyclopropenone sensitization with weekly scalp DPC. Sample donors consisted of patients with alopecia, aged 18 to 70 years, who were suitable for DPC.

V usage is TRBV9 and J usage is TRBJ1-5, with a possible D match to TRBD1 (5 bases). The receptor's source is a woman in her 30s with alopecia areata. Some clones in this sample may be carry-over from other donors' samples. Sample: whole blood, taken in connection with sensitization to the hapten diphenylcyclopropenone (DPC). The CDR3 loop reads CASSPSDSFNQPQHF. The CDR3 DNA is TGTGCCAGCAGTCCGTCCGACAGTTTCAATCAGCCCCAGCATTTT. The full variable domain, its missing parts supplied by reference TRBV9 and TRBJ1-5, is DSGVTQTPKHLITATGQRVTLRCSPRSGDLSVYWYQQSLDQGLQFLIQYYNGEERAKGNILERFSAQQFPDLHSELNLSSLELGDSALYFCASSPSDSFNQPQHFGDGTRLSIL.